Each of the 17 T cell receptor beta chains below was sequenced from the same sample in a study of T cells in Graves' hyperthyroidism and ophthalmopathy. TCR beta CDR3 region amplification was performed from RNA transcripts. A set of HTBI primers served as the primers for a first-round RT-PCR of the TCR CDR3. TCRdb used MiXCR to reprocess the multiplex PCR reads, holding one entry per CDR3 protein. The sample contains hundreds of thousands of distinct CDR3 sequences, just under 45% of which appear only once. The specimen sequenced was peripheral blood or thyroid tissue (not recorded which). These receptors were taken from an adult man with Graves' disease, either hyperthyroidism or ophthalmopathy (not recorded which).

The V and J genes are TRBV5-1 and TRBJ1-2; 8 bases map to TRBD1. CDR1 is SGHRS and CDR2 is YFSETQ in the germline V gene. V lost 4 bases to trimming and J lost 5 bases; unmatched junction nucleotides: 10. The CDR3 is 15 residues long. The CDR3 region is CASSLTGTGTYGYTF. The CDR3 nucleotides read TGCGCCAGCAGCCTTACCGGGACAGGAACATATGGCTACACCTTC.

This clonotype appeared many times. V usage is TRBV29-1 and J usage is TRBJ2-5, with D perhaps matching TRBD2 (5 bases). The CDR3 consists of 10 residues. V was trimmed by 6 bases and J by 4 bases, leaving 6 bases between them. Per germline, CDR1 SQVTM and CDR2 ANQGSEA. CDR3 nucleotide sequence: TGCAGCGTCGGAGGAGAGACCCAGTACTTC. Protein product: CSVGGETQYF.

This clonotype has ten or more counts. The V call is TRBV29-1, the J call TRBJ1-2, with TRBD1 identical over 7 bases. The CDR3 contains 12 residues. Trimming cost V 7 bases and J 4 bases; bases outside gene matches: 6. Germline V gene sequence: CDR1 SQVTM, CDR2 ANQGSEA. CDR3: CSADDRAYGYTF. The CDR3 DNA follows: TGCAGCGCTGATGACAGGGCCTATGGCTACACCTTC.

V usage is TRBV20-1 and J usage is TRBJ2-7; D assignment may be TRBD1 or TRBD2 (5 bases each). Germline loops: CDR1 DFQATT, CDR2 SNEGSKA (reference sequence). The CDR3 runs 13 residues. V dropped 3 bases and J dropped 6 bases, with 15 bases sitting between them. CDR3 residues: CSASRDPLGEQYF. CDR3 in DNA: TGCAGTGCTAGCCGGGACCCTTTGGGCGAGCAGTACTTC.

This clonotype turned up a few times. The chain uses TRBV20-1 and TRBJ2-7, with 9 positions matching TRBD1. Germline V gives CDR1 DFQATT, CDR2 SNEGSKA (reference sequence). Trimming took 5 bases from V and 5 from J; bases not matched to a gene: 13. The CDR3 is 15 residues long. CDR3 residues: CSALLPGQGSNEQYF. The CDR3 DNA sequence: TGCAGTGCTCTACTACCGGGACAGGGAAGTAACGAGCAGTACTTC.

This rearrangement joins TRBV7-9 to TRBJ1-1; 9 bases align to TRBD1. This CDR3 has 15 residues. V shed 5 bases and J 5 bases; nucleotides not matched to a gene: 9. From germline, CDR1 is SEHNR and CDR2 FQNEAQ (reference sequence). CDR3 sequence reads: CASSNGIGQGTEAFF. The CDR3 bases are TGTGCCAGCAGCAATGGGATCGGACAGGGGACTGAAGCTTTCTTT.

Turning to this clonotype: One end of the junction fails to match germline, which may point to a read error. The V and J genes are TRBV7-2 and TRBJ1-5; possibly TRBD1 for D (6 bases). The CDR3 spans 20 residues. Germline V lookup: CDR1 SGHTA, CDR2 FQGNSA. CDR3 sequence: CARSFAIGWDTSPISQPQHF. The CDR3, as DNA: TGTGCCAGAAGCTTTGCTATTGGATGGGACACCTCTCCGATTTCTCAGCCCCAGCATTTT.

This clonotype occurred many times. The chain is built from TRBV7-9 and TRBJ1-3; D not certain. This CDR3 has 12 amino acids. CDR1 and CDR2 from the germline V gene are SEHNR and FQNEAQ (reference sequence). V was cut by 4 bases and J by 2 bases, with 3 bases left in between. The CDR3 DNA reads TGTGCCAGCAGCTCGCCTGGAAACACCATATATTTT. Protein: CASSSPGNTIYF.

The sample holds a few counts of this clonotype. The V call is TRBV7-4, the J call TRBJ1-1; 7 bases fit TRBD1. Germline lookup yields CDR1 SGHVT and CDR2 SQSDAQ. The CDR3 has 15 residues. V trimming: 0 bases; J trimming: 4 bases; junction bases outside the gene matches: 5. Here the CDR3 DNA reads TGTGCCAGCAGCTTAGCAACAGGGGCGGCCACTGAAGCTTTCTTT. This encodes CASSLATGAATEAFF.

The rearrangement links TRBV6-6 to TRBJ1-6, with D unclear. This CDR3 has 12 residues. Trimming cost V 3 bases and J 8 bases, with 5 bases left between them. CDR1 and CDR2 (germline): MNHNY, SVGAGI (reference sequence). This CDR3 is CASSYGYSPLHF. In DNA form, the CDR3 reads TGTGCCAGCAGTTATGGGTATTCACCCCTCCACTTT.

There are a few counts of this clonotype. Given a much more abundant clone one base away, this may be a read error. The V call is TRBV9, the J call TRBJ1-1, with D possibly being TRBD1 (5 bases). The CDR3 extends over 13 amino acids. Trimming removed 0 bases at V and 8 bases at J, with 11 bases between. The germline CDR1 and CDR2 sequences are SGDLS and YYNGEE. As DNA, the CDR3 is TGTGCCAGCAGCGTAGGGACGGGGCGCGAAGCTTTCTTT. Translating it yields CASSVGTGREAFF. The variable domain in full, with the rest retrieved from reference TRBV9 and TRBJ1-1, is DSGVTQTPKHLITATGQRVTLRCSPRSGDLSVYWYQQSLDQGLQFLIQYYNGEERAKGNILERFSAQQFPDLHSELNLSSLELGDSALYFCASSVGTGREAFFGQGTRLTVV.

The V call is TRBV7-9, the J call TRBJ2-7; D may be TRBD2 (5 bases). Germline loops: CDR1 SEHNR, CDR2 FQNEAQ (reference sequence). This CDR3 contains 14 residues. Trimming took off 0 bases at V and 4 bases at J, with 10 bases between the two ends. The DNA for the CDR3 is TGTGCCAGCAGCTTAGCAGCTGACTATTACGAGCAGTACTTC. Amino acids: CASSLAADYYEQYF.

This clonotype was seen many times. The chain recombines TRBV19 with TRBJ2-5; D is ambiguous. Germline lookup yields CDR1 LNHDA and CDR2 SQIVND (reference sequence). This CDR3 contains 13 residues. Trimming took 3 bases from V and 2 from J, leaving 7 bases between them. The CDR3 sequence is CASSIQTQETQYF. The CDR3, as DNA: TGTGCCAGTAGTATTCAGACTCAAGAGACCCAGTACTTC.

The CDR3 spells CASSLSREVLQHF. The CDR3 DNA reads as TGTGCCAGCAGTTTATCCCGCGAGGTTCTCCAGCATTTT. The V call is TRBV28, the J call TRBJ1-5; no clear D gene. The germline V gene has CDR1 MDHEN and CDR2 SYDVKM. V lost 1 base and J lost 12, with 13 bases in between. The CDR3 covers 13 residues.

For this clonotype: Its ends do not fully match the called genes, so a read error is possible. The chain has TRBV7-2 and TRBJ1-2, with 8 bases that match TRBD1. This CDR3 is 15 amino acids long. CDR1 is SGHTA and CDR2 is FQGNSA in the germline V gene. CDR3 sequence: CASSLSGGTGIGHTF. The CDR3 nucleotides are TGTGCCAGCAGCCTATCTGGGGGGACAGGAATTGGCCACACCTTC. The variable domain in full, completed from reference TRBV7-2 and TRBJ1-2, reads GAGVSQSPSNKVTEKGKDVELRCDPISGHTALYWYRQSLGQGLEFLIYFQGNSAPDKSGLPSDRFSAERTGGSVSTLTIQRTQQEDSAVYLCASSLSGGTGIGHTFGSGTRLTVV.

This clonotype has ten or more counts. This chain links TRBV6-5 with TRBJ2-7; D is undetermined. CDR1 is MNHEY and CDR2 is SVGAGI in the germline V gene. The CDR3 has 11 amino acids. V lost 5 bases to trimming and J lost 6 bases, with 8 bases between them. The CDR3 DNA reads TGTGCCAGCAGTCATATACGCGAGCAGTACTTC. Amino acids: CASSHIREQYF.

V usage is TRBV5-1 and J usage is TRBJ2-7; 7 bases align to TRBD1. J gave up 6 bases and V 7 bases, and 4 bases lay outside the gene matches. The length of the CDR3 is 11 residues. Germline V gives CDR1 SGHRS, CDR2 YFSETQ. The chain's CDR3 is CASRTGFEQYF. In DNA form, the CDR3 reads TGCGCCAGCCGGACAGGTTTCGAGCAGTACTTC.